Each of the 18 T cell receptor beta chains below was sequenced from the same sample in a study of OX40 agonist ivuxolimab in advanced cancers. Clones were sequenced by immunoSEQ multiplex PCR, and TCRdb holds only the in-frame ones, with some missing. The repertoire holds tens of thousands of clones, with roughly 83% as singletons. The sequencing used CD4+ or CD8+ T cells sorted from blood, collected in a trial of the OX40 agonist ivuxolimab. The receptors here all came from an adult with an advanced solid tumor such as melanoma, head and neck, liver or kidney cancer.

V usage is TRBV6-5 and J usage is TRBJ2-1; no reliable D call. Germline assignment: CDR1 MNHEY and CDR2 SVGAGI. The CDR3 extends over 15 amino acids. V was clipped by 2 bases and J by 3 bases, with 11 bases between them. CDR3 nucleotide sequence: TGTGCCAGCAGTTACGTAGGGTACTACTACAATGAGCAGTTCTTC. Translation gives CASSYVGYYYNEQFF.

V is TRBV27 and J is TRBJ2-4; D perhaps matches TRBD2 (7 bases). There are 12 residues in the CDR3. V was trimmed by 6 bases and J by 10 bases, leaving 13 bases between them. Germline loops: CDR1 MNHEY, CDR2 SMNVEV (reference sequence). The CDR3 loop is CASRGGGWIQYF. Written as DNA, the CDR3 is TGTGCCAGCAGAGGGGGGGGATGGATTCAGTACTTC.

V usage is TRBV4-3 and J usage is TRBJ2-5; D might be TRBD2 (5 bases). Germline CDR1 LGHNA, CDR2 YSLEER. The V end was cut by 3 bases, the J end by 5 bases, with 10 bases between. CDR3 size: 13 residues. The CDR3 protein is CASSHSGSETQYF. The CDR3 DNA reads TGCGCCAGCAGCCATTCGGGGAGTGAGACCCAGTACTTC.

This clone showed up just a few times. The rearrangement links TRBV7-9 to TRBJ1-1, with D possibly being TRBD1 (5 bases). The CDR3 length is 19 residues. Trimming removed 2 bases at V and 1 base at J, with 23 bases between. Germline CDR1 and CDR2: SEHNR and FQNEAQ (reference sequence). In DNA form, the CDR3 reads TGTGCCAGCAGCTTAAATCGCGTAGGGGCTATCTCACAGAACACTGAAGCTTTCTTT. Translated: CASSLNRVGAISQNTEAFF.

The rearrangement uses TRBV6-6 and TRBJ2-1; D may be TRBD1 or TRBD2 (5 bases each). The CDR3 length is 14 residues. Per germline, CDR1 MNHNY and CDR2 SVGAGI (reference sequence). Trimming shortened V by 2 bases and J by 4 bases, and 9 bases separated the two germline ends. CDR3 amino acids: CASSYVGEYNEQFF. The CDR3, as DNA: TGTGCCAGCAGTTACGTGGGGGAATACAATGAGCAGTTCTTC.

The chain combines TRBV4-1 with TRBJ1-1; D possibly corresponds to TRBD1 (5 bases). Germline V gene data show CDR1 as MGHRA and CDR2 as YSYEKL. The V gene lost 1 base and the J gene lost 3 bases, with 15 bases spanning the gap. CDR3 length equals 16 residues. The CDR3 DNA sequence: TGCGCCAGCAGCCAAGGGCAGGGACGGTGGGACACTGAAGCTTTCTTT. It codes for CASSQGQGRWDTEAFF.

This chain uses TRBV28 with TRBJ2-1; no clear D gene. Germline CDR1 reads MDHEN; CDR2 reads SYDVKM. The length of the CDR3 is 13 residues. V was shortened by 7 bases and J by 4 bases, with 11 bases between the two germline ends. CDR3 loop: CASIGYPYNEQFF. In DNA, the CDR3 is TGTGCCAGCATAGGCTACCCTTACAATGAGCAGTTCTTC.

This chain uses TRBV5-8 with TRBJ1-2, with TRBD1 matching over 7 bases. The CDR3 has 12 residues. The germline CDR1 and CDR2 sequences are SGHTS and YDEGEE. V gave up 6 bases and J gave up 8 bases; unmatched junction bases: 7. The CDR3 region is CASTVYRGGYTF. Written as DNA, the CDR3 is TGTGCCAGCACCGTGTACAGGGGAGGCTACACCTTC. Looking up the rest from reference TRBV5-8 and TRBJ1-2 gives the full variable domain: EAGVTQSPTHLIKTRGQQATLRCSPISGHTSVYWYQQALGLGLQFLLWYDEGEERNRGNFPPRFSGRQFPNYSSELNVNALELEDSALYLCASTVYRGGYTFGSGTRLTVV.

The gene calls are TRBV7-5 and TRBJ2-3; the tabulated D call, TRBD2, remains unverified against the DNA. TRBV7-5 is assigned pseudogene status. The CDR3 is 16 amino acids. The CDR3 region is CARSPGLLARPDTQYF. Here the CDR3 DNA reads TGTGCCAGAAGCCCGGGACTATTAGCCCGGCCAGATACGCAGTATTTT.

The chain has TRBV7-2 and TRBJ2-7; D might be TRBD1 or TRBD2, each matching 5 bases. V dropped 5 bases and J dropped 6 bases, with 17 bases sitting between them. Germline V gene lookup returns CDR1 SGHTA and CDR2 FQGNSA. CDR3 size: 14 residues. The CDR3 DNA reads TGTGCCAGCAGCCCCCCGGGGCTGAAGGGCGAGCAGTACTTC. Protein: CASSPPGLKGEQYF.

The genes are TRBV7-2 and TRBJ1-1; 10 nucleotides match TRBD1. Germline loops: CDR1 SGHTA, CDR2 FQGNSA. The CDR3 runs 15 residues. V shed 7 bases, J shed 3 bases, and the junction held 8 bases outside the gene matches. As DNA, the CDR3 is TGTGCCAGCACCGGACGACAGGGGGCTTACACTGAAGCTTTCTTT. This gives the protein CASTGRQGAYTEAFF.

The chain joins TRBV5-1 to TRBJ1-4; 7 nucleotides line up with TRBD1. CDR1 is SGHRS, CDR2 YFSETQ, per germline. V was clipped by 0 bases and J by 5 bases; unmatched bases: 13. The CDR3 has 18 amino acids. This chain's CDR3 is CASSLAATGKNLNEKLFF. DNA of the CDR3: TGCGCCAGCAGCTTGGCAGCGACAGGGAAGAATTTAAATGAAAAACTGTTTTTT.

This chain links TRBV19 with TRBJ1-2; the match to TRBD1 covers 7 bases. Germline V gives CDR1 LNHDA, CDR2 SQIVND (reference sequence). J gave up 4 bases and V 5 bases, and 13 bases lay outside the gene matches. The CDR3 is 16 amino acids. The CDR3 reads CASSPGQRLMLYGYTF. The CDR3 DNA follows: TGTGCCAGTAGTCCGGGACAGAGACTCATGCTCTATGGCTACACCTTC.

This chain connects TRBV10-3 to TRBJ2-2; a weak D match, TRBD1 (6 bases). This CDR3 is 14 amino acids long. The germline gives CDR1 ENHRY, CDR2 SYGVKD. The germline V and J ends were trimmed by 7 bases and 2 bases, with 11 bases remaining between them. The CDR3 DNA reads TGTGCCATCACCGGGACAATAAACACCGGGGAGCTGTTTTTT. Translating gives CAITGTINTGELFF.

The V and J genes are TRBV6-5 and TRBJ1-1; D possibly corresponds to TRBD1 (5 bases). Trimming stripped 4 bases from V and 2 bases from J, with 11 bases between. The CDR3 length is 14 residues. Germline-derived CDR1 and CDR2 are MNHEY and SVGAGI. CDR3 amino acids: CASSFSGGNTEAFF. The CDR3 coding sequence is TGTGCCAGCAGTTTCTCCGGGGGAAACACTGAAGCTTTCTTT.

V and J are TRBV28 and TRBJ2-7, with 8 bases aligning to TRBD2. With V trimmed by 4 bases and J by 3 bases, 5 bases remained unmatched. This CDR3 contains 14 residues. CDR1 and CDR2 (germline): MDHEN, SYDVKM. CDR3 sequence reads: CASSSPGLVYEQYF. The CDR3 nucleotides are TGTGCCAGCAGTTCTCCGGGACTAGTCTACGAGCAGTACTTC.

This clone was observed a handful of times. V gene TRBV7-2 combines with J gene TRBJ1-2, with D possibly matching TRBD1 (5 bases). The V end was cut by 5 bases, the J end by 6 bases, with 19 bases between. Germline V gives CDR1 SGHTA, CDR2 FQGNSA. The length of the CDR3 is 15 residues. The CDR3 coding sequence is TGTGCCAGCAGCCGGATCTGGGGGGAAAAAAATGGCTACACCTTC. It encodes CASSRIWGEKNGYTF.

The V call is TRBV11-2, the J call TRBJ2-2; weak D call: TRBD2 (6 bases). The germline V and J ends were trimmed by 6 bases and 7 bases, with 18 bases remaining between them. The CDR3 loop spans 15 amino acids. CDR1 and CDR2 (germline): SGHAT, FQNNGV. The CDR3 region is CASRLRDSGSGELFF. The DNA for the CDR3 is TGTGCCAGCAGATTACGGGACTCTGGGAGCGGGGAGCTGTTTTTT.